The source of this TCR beta chain is a study of cytomegalovirus exposure and HLA in healthy donors. This CDR3 is 13 amino acids long. Trimming took off 5 bases at V and 4 bases at J, with 14 bases between the two ends. Germline V gene data show CDR1 as GTSNPN and CDR2 as SVGIG (reference sequence). PCR employed 60 Vbeta and 13 Jbeta primers. Repertoires were generated with immunoSEQ multiplex PCR, while TCRdb's copy carries only in-frame clones and drops some. In the table there are 85,000 to 90,000 clones, 85% of which are singletons. Study-level results: A previous analysis found most TCR beta V segments productive roughly 90% or roughly 30% of the time.

In the case of this clone: What it recognizes is unknown.

The sequencing sample was made of PBMCs. The chain is built from TRBV30 and TRBJ1-1, with a tentative D call TRBD1 (6 bases). This TCR was recovered from a middle-aged man in good health and CMV-seropositive. As DNA, the CDR3 is TGTGCCTGGGGCAGGGGTCTGGGCACTGAAGCTTTCTTT. This codes for CAWGRGLGTEAFF.